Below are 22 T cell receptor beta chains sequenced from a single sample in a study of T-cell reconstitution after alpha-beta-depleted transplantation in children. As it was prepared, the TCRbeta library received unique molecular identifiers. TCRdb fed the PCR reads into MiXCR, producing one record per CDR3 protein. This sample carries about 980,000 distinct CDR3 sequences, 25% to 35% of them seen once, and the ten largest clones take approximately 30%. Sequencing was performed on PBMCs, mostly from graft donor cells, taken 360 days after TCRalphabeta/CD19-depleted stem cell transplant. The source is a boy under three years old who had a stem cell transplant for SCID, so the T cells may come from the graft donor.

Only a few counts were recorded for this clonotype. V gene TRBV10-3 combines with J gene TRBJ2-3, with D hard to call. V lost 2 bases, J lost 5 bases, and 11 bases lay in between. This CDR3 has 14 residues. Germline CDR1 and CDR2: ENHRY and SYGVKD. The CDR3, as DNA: TGTGCCATCAGTGAGGGGGTAGCTGGAGATACGCAGTATTTT. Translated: CAISEGVAGDTQYF.

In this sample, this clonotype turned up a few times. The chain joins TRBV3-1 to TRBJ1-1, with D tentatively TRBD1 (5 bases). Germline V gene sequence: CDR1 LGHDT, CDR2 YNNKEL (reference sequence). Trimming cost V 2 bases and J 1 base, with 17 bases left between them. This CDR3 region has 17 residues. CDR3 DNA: TGTGCCAGCAGCCAACTGGATTCGGGACCCAGGAACACTGAAGCTTTCTTT. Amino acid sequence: CASSQLDSGPRNTEAFF.

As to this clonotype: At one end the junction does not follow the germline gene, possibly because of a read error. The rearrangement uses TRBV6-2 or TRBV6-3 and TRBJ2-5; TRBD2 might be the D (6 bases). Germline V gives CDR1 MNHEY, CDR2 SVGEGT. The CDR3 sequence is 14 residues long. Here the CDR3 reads CPSSYRRGQETQYF. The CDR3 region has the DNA TGTCCCAGCAGTTACCGACGGGGGCAAGAGACCCAGTACTTC.

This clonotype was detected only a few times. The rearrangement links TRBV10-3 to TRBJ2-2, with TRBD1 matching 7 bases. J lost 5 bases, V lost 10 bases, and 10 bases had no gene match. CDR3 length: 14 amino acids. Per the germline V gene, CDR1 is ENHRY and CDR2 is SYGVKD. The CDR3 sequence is CATFTGESTGELFF. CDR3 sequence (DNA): TGTGCCACCTTCACAGGGGAGTCGACCGGGGAGCTGTTTTTT.

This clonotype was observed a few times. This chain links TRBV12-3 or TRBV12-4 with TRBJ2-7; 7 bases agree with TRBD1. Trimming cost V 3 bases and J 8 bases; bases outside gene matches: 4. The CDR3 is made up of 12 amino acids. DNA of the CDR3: TGTGCCAGCAGTTTGAGACAGGGCAAGCAGTACTTC. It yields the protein CASSLRQGKQYF.

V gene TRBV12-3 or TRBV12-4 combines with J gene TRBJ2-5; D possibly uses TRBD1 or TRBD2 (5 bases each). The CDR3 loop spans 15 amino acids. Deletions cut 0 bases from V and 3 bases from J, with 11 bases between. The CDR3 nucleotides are TGTGCCAGCAGTTTAGCCTCCGGGGCCGAAGAGACCCAGTACTTC. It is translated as CASSLASGAEETQYF.

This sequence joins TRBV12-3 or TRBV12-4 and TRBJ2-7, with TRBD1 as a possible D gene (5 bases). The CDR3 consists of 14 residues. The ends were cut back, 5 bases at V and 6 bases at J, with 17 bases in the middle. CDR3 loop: CASSTDSTISEQYF. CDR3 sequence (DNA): TGTGCCAGCAGTACCGACAGCACCATAAGCGAGCAGTACTTC.

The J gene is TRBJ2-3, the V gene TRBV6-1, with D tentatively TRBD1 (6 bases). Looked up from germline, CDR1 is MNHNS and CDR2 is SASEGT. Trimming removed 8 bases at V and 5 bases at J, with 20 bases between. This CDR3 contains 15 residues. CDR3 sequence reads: CASGRDTLGRDTQYF. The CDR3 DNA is TGTGCCAGCGGCCGGGACACTTTAGGCAGAGATACGCAGTATTTT.

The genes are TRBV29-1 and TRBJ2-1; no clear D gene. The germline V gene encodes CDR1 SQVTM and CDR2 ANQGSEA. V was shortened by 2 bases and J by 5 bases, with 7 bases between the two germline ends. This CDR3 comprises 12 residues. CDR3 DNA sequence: TGCAGCGTTGAATTCCTAAACAATGAGCAGTTCTTC. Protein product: CSVEFLNNEQFF.

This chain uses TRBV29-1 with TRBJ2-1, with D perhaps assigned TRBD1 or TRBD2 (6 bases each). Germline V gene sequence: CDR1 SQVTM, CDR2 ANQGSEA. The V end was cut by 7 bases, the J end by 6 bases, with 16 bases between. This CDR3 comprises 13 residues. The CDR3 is CSAGGLYGNEQFF. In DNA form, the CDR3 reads TGCAGCGCCGGGGGCTTGTACGGCAATGAGCAGTTCTTC.

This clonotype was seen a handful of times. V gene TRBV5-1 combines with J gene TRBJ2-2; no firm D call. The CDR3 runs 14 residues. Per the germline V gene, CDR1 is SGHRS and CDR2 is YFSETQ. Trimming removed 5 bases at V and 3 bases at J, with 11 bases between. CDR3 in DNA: TGCGCCAGCAGTCGGATTTCGGACACCGGGGAGCTGTTTTTT. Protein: CASSRISDTGELFF.

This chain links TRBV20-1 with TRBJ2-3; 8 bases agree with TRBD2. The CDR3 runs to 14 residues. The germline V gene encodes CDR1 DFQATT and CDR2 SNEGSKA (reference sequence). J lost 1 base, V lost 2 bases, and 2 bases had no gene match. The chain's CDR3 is CSARSGGRTDTQYF. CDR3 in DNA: TGCAGTGCTAGAAGCGGGGGCCGCACAGATACGCAGTATTTT.

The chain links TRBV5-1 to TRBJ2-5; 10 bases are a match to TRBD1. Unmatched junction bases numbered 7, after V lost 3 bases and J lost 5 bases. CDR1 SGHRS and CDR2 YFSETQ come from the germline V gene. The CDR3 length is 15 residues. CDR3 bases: TGCGCCAGCAGCTCGGGACAGGGGTCGAGGGAGACCCAGTACTTC. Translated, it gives CASSSGQGSRETQYF.

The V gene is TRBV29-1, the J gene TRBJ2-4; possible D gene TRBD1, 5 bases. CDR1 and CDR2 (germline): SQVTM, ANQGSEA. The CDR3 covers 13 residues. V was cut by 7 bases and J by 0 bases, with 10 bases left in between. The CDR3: CSAEGVAKNIQYF. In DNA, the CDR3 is TGCAGCGCGGAAGGGGTAGCCAAAAACATTCAGTACTTC.

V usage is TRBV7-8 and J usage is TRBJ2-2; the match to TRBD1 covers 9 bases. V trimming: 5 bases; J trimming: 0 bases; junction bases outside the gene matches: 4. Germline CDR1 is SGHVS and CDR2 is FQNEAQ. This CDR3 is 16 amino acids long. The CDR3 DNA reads TGTGCCAGCAGCAACCGGGACAGGGCGAACACCGGGGAGCTGTTTTTT. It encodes CASSNRDRANTGELFF.

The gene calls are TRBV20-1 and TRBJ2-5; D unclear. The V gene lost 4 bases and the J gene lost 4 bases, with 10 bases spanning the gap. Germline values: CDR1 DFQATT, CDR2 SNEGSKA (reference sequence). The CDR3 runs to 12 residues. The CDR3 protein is CSANEGSETQYF. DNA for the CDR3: TGCAGTGCTAATGAAGGCTCAGAGACCCAGTACTTC.

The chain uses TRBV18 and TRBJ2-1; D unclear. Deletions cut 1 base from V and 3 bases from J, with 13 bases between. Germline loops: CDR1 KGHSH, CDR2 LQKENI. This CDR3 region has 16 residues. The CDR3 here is CASSPLRALGYNEQFF. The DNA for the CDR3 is TGTGCCAGCTCACCACTCCGGGCCCTCGGCTACAATGAGCAGTTCTTC.

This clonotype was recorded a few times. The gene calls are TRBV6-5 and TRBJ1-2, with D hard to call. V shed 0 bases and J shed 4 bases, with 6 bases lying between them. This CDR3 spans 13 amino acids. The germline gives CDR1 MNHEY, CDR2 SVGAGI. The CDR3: CASSYSGSYGYTF. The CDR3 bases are TGTGCCAGCAGTTACTCAGGGAGCTATGGCTACACCTTC.

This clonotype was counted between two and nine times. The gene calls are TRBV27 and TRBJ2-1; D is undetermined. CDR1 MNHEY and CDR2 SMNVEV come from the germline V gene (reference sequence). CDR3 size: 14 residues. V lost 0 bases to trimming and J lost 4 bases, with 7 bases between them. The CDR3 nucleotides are TGTGCCAGCAGTTTATCAGCCCTTTACAATGAGCAGTTCTTC. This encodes CASSLSALYNEQFF.

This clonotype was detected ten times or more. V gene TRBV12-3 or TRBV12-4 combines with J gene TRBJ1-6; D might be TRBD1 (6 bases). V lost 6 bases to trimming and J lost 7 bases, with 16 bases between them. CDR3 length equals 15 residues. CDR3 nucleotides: TGTGCCAGCAGCCAAGGGGGACAAGTAAATTCACCCCTCCACTTT. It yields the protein CASSQGGQVNSPLHF.

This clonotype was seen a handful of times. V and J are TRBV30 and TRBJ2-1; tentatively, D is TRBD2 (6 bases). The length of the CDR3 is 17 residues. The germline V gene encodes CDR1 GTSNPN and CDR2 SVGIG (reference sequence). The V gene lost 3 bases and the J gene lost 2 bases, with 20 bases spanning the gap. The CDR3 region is CAWRVVRGPGAYNEQFF. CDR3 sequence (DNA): TGTGCCTGGAGGGTTGTCCGGGGCCCGGGGGCCTACAATGAGCAGTTCTTC.

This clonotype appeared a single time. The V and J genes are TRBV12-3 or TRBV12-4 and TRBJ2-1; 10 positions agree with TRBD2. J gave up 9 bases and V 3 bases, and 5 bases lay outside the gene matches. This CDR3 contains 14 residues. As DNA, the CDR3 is TGTGCCAGCAGTTTTTCCGCTAGCGGGGGTGAGCAGTTCTTC. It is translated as CASSFSASGGEQFF.